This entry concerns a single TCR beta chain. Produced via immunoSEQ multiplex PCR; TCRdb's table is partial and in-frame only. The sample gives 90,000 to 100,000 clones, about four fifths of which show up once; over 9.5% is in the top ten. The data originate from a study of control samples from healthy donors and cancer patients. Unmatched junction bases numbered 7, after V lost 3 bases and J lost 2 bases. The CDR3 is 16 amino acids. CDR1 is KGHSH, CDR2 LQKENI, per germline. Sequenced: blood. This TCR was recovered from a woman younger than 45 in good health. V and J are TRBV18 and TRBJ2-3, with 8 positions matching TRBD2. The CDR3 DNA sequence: TGTGCCAGCTCACCTGGTTCGGGGGGGCACACAGATACGCAGTATTTT. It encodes CASSPGSGGHTDTQYF.